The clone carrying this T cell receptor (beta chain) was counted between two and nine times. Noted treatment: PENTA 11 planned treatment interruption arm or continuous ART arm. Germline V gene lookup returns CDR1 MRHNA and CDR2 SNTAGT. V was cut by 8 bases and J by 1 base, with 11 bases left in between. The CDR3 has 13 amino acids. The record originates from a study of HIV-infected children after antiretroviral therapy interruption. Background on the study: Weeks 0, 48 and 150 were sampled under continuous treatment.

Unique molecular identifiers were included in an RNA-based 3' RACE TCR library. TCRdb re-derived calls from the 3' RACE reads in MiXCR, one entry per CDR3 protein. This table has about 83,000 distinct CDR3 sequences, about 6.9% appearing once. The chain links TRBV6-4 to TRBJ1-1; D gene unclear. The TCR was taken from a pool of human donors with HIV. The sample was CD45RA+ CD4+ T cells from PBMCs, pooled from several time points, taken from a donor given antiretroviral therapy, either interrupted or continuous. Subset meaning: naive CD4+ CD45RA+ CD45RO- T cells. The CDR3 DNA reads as TGTGCCAGCGGGAAGGAACCGAACACTGAAGCTTTCTTT. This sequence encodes CASGKEPNTEAFF.